This T cell receptor (beta chain) was sequenced in a study of CD8+ T cells in alopecia areata. Documented treatment: oral pan-JAK inhibitor, 5-10 mg twice daily. Extracted from the samples, RNA was reverse transcribed into cDNA to serve as the sequencing template. TCRdb's table, derived via immunoSEQ multiplex PCR, lists solely in-frame clones and lacks some. The sample has around 270,000 clones, over 45% seen once. This CDR3 is built from 15 residues. Trimming took off 4 bases at V and 2 bases at J, with 14 bases between the two ends. Germline V gene sequence: CDR1 SGHRS, CDR2 YFSETQ. The chain has TRBV5-1 and TRBJ2-3; tentatively, D is TRBD1 or TRBD2 (6 bases each). The TCR sequence derives from a human donor with alopecia areata. The material sequenced was CD4+ T cells sorted from blood, taken at week 24, from a patient treated with tofacitinib. CDR3 nucleotides: TGCGCCAGCAGCGGCCGGGGGCAGTTCACAGATACGCAGTATTTT. The encoded protein is CASSGRGQFTDTQYF.